Presented here are 28 T cell receptor beta chains from one specimen sequenced in a study of tumor-infiltrating lymphocytes in primary liver carcinoma (dated by TCRdb to about 2017). Data came from an Illumina HiSeq 2500. TCRbeta-specific cDNA was reverse-transcribed from 500 ng total RNA using a constant-region primer and ProtoScript II reverse transcriptase. The TCRbeta libraries were prepared through three rounds of nested multiplex PCR following a slightly modified ARM-PCR procedure. Multiplex TRBV1-TRBV30 forward primers and a Cbeta reverse primer were used in the first two PCR rounds, each of which was run for approximately 11 cycles. TCRdb reran the public reads through fastp at Q25 and MiXCR, keeping productive beta chains. For every CDR3 protein sequence, its rows merge into one entry that carries the most common genes and DNA. This sample has 70,000 to 95,000 distinct CDR3 sequences in its table, and approximately 74% of those were observed once. About 30% of the sample is taken by the ten largest.

Without any cell sorting, total RNA and DNA were co-extracted from about 21-30 mg of bulk tissue using the AllPrep DNA/RNA mini kit. The sequencing input was liver tumor tissue from sampling region 4. Per the publication, the cell subset or site label means: tumor region T4, right-lateral pole. Receptors were obtained from a man in his forties or fifties with primary liver carcinoma and hepatitis B virus infection.

The V and J genes are TRBV30 and TRBJ2-3; TRBD2 agrees at 7 bases. Germline trimming cut 2 bases from V and 4 bases from J; bases unmatched to any gene: 24. The germline CDR1 and CDR2 sequences are GTSNPN and SVGIG (reference sequence). The CDR3 runs 20 residues. The CDR3 sequence: CAWSPQLSSGLPVSPDTQYF. Written as DNA, the CDR3 is TGTGCCTGGAGTCCCCAACTGAGTAGCGGGTTGCCCGTTTCACCAGATACGCAGTATTTT. Full variable domain (rest looked up from reference TRBV30 and TRBJ2-3): SQTIHQWPATLVQPVGSPLSLECTVEGTSNPNLYWYRQAAGRGLQLLFYSVGIGQISSEVPQNLSASRPQDRQFILSSKKLLLSDSGFYLCAWSPQLSSGLPVSPDTQYFGPGTRLTVL.

This clonotype has a single count. At one boundary the junction diverges from the germline segment, which might be a read error. The V and J genes are TRBV6-1 and TRBJ2-5, with D tentatively TRBD1 or TRBD2 (5 bases each). CDR1 is MNHNS, CDR2 SASEGT, per germline. The CDR3 covers 16 residues. CDR3 protein: CASSEEADSGTLSHYF. The CDR3 coding sequence is TGTGCCAGCAGTGAAGAGGCAGACAGTGGGACGTTGTCCCATTATTTC.

This clonotype was counted many times. The chain has TRBV28 and TRBJ1-2; D possibly corresponds to TRBD1 (5 bases). Germline CDR1 is MDHEN and CDR2 is SYDVKM. The V and J ends lost 3 bases and 6 bases respectively, with 11 bases between them. This CDR3 is built from 13 residues. The CDR3 is CASSLQQEDGYTF. The CDR3 DNA reads as TGTGCCAGCAGTTTGCAACAGGAGGATGGCTACACCTTC.

This clonotype has just a few counts. The genes are TRBV11-2 and TRBJ2-2; D remains unclear. This CDR3 is 15 amino acids long. V lost 8 bases and J 10 bases, leaving 23 bases between the germline ends. Germline-derived CDR1 and CDR2 are SGHAT and FQNNGV. As DNA, the CDR3 is TGTGCCAGCCTCCCACCGGAAGTGTACACGGAGGAGCTGTTTTTT. Its translation: CASLPPEVYTEELFF.

The chain recombines TRBV20-1 with TRBJ2-7, with 10 bases lining up with TRBD2. The germline V gene encodes CDR1 DFQATT and CDR2 SNEGSKA (reference sequence). V lost 3 bases to trimming and J lost 0 bases; unmatched junction nucleotides: 14. The CDR3 covers 18 residues. The CDR3 DNA follows: TGCAGTGCTAGGTGGAAAAGACTAGCGGGTTACAGCTCCTACGAGCAGTACTTC. It yields the protein CSARWKRLAGYSSYEQYF.

A word on this clonotype: Without the conserved terminal phenylalanine or tryptophan, this CDR3 likely stems from a read error. The chain is built from TRBV2 and TRBJ2-3, with D unresolved. The V end was cut by 2 bases, the J end by 5 bases, with 5 bases between. The CDR3 loop spans 12 amino acids. Germline CDR1 and CDR2: SNHLY and FYNNEI. As DNA, the CDR3 is TGTGCCAGCAGTGAAAATATAGATACGCAGTATTCT. It specifies CASSENIDTQYS.

Points on this clonotype: The conserved phenylalanine or tryptophan normally closing the CDR3 is absent here, so this likely arose from a read error. J is TRBJ2-7 and V is TRBV6-5, with 9 bases identical to TRBD1. Germline V gene data show CDR1 as MNHEY and CDR2 as SVGAGI. The CDR3 runs 14 residues. The CDR3 spells CASSPTRDRVEQYL. In DNA form, the CDR3 reads TGTGCTAGCAGTCCAACCCGGGACAGGGTGGAGCAGTACTTA.

Worth noting for this clonotype: One base away lies a much larger clone, so this may be a sequencing read error. The V call is TRBV4-1, the J call TRBJ1-1; no firm D call. Between the trimmed V and J ends, which lost 1 base and 5 bases, there was a span of 14 bases. The CDR3 is 15 amino acids. The germline gives CDR1 MGHRA, CDR2 YSYEKL. CDR3 DNA sequence: TGCGCCAGCAGCCAAGCCCGACGGGGAGGAACTGAAGCTTTCTTT. Its protein is CASSQARRGGTEAFF.

Comment on this clonotype: At one boundary the junction diverges from the germline segment, which might be a read error. V is TRBV12-3 or TRBV12-4 and J is TRBJ2-1; unclear D gene. The CDR3 is 13 amino acids. This CDR3 is CASCPHGYNEQFF. CDR3 coding DNA: TGTGCCAGCTGTCCGCATGGGTACAACGAGCAGTTCTTC.

For this clonotype: A much larger clone differs from this one at a single base, so this may be a read error. The chain couples TRBV5-1 to TRBJ2-1, with D perhaps TRBD1 or TRBD2 (5 bases each). V was pared by 8 bases and J by 10 bases, with 19 bases between. This CDR3 is built from 13 residues. Germline CDR1 is SGHRS and CDR2 is YFSETQ. The CDR3, as DNA: TGCGCCAGGAGACAAAACCGGGACGAGGAGCAGTTCTTC. Translating gives CARRQNRDEEQFF.

On this clonotype itself: At one end, the junction sequence differs from germline, possibly due to a read error. The chain is built from TRBV28 and TRBJ1-2; 8 bases agree with TRBD1. Looked up from germline, CDR1 is MDHEN and CDR2 is SYDVKM. The CDR3 spans 15 residues. The CDR3 reads CASTPEQGDSYGYIF. The DNA for the CDR3 is TGTGCCAGCACTCCCGAACAGGGGGATAGCTATGGCTACATCTTC.

As for this clonotype: The missing conserved phenylalanine or tryptophan at the end of this CDR3 makes a read error likely. This rearrangement joins TRBV29-1 to TRBJ1-1; no firm D call. This CDR3 contains 15 residues. Germline values: CDR1 SQVTM, CDR2 ANQGSEA. The germline V and J ends were trimmed by 6 bases and 0 bases, with 17 bases remaining between them. CDR3 coding DNA: TGCAGCGTCGCAGCAGAGGCCCAAATGAACACTGAAGCTTTCTCT. It translates to CSVAAEAQMNTEAFS.

The chain employs TRBV5-1 and TRBJ1-5; D is perhaps TRBD1 (6 bases). There are 14 residues in the CDR3. Germline lookup yields CDR1 SGHRS and CDR2 YFSETQ. Trimming took 6 bases from V and 7 from J, leaving 17 bases between them. The CDR3: CASNYGDGGQPQHF. The CDR3 DNA is TGCGCCAGCAACTATGGGGACGGGGGCCAGCCCCAGCATTTT.

This clonotype has only one observation. A much bigger clone sits one base away, suggesting this may be a read error. The final CDR3 position lacks the conserved phenylalanine or tryptophan, pointing to a likely read error. The chain links TRBV5-1 to TRBJ2-7; D call uncertain. CDR3 size: 13 residues. The germline CDR1 and CDR2 sequences are SGHRS and YFSETQ. V lost 0 bases, J lost 3 bases, and 7 bases lay in between. The CDR3 bases are TGCGCCAGCAGCTTGGTGGCGGACTACGAGCAGTACTTG. Its protein product is CASSLVADYEQYL.

This clonotype was seen at least ten times. One end of the junction is discordant with germline, which a read error may explain. The V call is TRBV4-1, the J call TRBJ2-7; TRBD1 might be the D (5 bases). Germline assignment: CDR1 MGHRA and CDR2 YSYEKL. The CDR3 runs 14 residues. Here the CDR3 reads CASSQSSRGYGQYF. DNA for the CDR3: TGCGCCAGCAGCCAATCTTCTAGGGGATACGGGCAGTACTTC.

This clonotype has a count of ten or more. The chain employs TRBV13 and TRBJ2-4; unclear D gene. The CDR3 is 14 amino acids. V shed 0 bases and J shed 6 bases, with 9 bases lying between them. Germline V gives CDR1 PRHDT, CDR2 FYEKMQ (reference sequence). CDR3 in DNA: TGTGCCAGCAGCTTAGGGGGGTCGGGAAACATTCAGTACTTC. Translated: CASSLGGSGNIQYF.

The chain joins TRBV29-1 to TRBJ2-1, with D possibly being TRBD1 (5 bases). V lost 6 bases and J lost 0, with 15 bases in between. CDR3 length: 15 amino acids. Germline V gene lookup returns CDR1 SQVTM and CDR2 ANQGSEA. CDR3 nucleotides: TGCAGCGTGGGGCCCCCCCCCAGCTCCTACAATGAGCAGTTCTTC. This encodes CSVGPPPSSYNEQFF.

This clonotype was picked up many times. The chain carries TRBV7-9 and TRBJ2-7; D perhaps matches TRBD1 (6 bases). V gave up 4 bases and J gave up 4 bases, with 29 bases separating them. Germline V CDR1 and CDR2: SEHNR, FQNEAQ (reference sequence). The CDR3 has 19 amino acids. The CDR3 protein is CASSSPGHPKTSGGYEQYF. The DNA for the CDR3 is TGTGCCAGCAGCTCCCCGGGACACCCAAAGACCAGCGGAGGTTACGAGCAGTACTTC.

In its sample, this clonotype was seen many times. This chain connects TRBV7-9 to TRBJ2-7; TRBD1 matches at 9 bases. V gave up 5 bases and J gave up 4 bases; unmatched junction bases: 9. This CDR3 is 15 amino acids long. The germline V gene has CDR1 SEHNR and CDR2 FQNEAQ (reference sequence). The CDR3 nucleotides read TGTGCCAGCAGCGCACAGGGGGCAAAGTGGTACGAGCAGTACTTC. Its translation is CASSAQGAKWYEQYF.

The rearrangement uses TRBV4-2 and TRBJ2-7; TRBD1 matches at 9 bases. CDR1 is LGHNA, CDR2 YNFKEQ, per germline. V lost 3 bases to trimming and J lost 9 bases; unmatched junction nucleotides: 12. The CDR3 length is 15 residues. In DNA, the CDR3 is TGTGCCAGCAGCCAGCTCACTGAACAGGGGGCGCGGCAGTACTTC. Amino acids: CASSQLTEQGARQYF.

At least ten counts were recorded for this clonotype. The gene calls are TRBV6-6 and TRBJ2-2; 12 bases are shared with TRBD1. Losses at the gene ends were 0 bases for V and 4 bases for J; bases not matched to a gene: 6. The CDR3 totals 18 residues. Per the germline V gene, CDR1 is MNHNY and CDR2 is SVGAGI (reference sequence). This CDR3 is CASSYSRDRGLSTGELFF. DNA for the CDR3: TGTGCCAGCAGTTACTCACGGGACAGGGGGCTGAGCACCGGGGAGCTGTTTTTT.

To note about this clonotype: Germline and junction disagree at one end, which may indicate a read error. The chain has TRBV6-5 and TRBJ2-1; D gene unclear. The CDR3 contains 12 residues. Germline values: CDR1 MNHEY, CDR2 SVGAGI. The CDR3 region is CASSYSNHEEFF. In DNA, the CDR3 is TGTGCCAGCAGTTACTCGAACCATGAGGAGTTCTTC.

This clonotype appeared a single time. The CDR3 end shows no conserved phenylalanine or tryptophan, and so a read error is likely. V and J are TRBV25-1 and TRBJ2-5; the D gene is possibly TRBD1 (7 bases). In germline, CDR1 is MGHDK, CDR2 SYGVNS. Trimming stripped 6 bases from V and 2 bases from J, with 10 bases between. The CDR3 spans 13 residues. The CDR3 nucleotides read TGTGCCAGCAGGGGGGGACAGCAAGAGACCCAGTACTCC. Amino acids: CASRGGQQETQYS.

Regarding this clonotype: A much larger clone differs from this one at a single base, so this may be a read error. This chain connects TRBV28 to TRBJ2-7; a weak D match, TRBD2 (6 bases). This CDR3 has 13 residues. V was cut by 11 bases and J by 6 bases, with 20 bases left in between. CDR1 MDHEN and CDR2 SYDVKM come from the germline V gene. For the CDR3, the DNA is TGTGCCTCCCGACCTGGATCAGCGGGCGAGCAGTACTTC. Translating it yields CASRPGSAGEQYF.

The CDR3 DNA follows: TGTGCCAGCAGTGAACTAACGGGGACCACAGATACGCAGTATTTT. Amino acids: CASSELTGTTDTQYF. V gene TRBV2 combines with J gene TRBJ2-3; the D gene could be TRBD1 or TRBD2 (5 bases each). V shed 2 bases and J shed 2 bases, with 11 bases lying between them. The length of the CDR3 is 15 residues. Germline V CDR1 and CDR2: SNHLY, FYNNEI.

The chain carries TRBV11-2 and TRBJ2-5; 9 positions match TRBD1. The ends lost 2 bases at V and 5 bases at J; junction bases unmatched: 21. The CDR3 has 20 residues. The germline V gene has CDR1 SGHAT and CDR2 FQNNGV. The CDR3 DNA sequence: TGTGCCAGCAGCTTAATAGACATGGGGACAGGGTATTCCTACGAGGAGACCCAGTACTTC. This gives the protein CASSLIDMGTGYSYEETQYF.

This clonotype was seen only a few times. A much larger clone differs from this one at a single base, so this may be a read error. The rearrangement links TRBV5-1 to TRBJ2-7; 7 nucleotides match TRBD2. Germline V lookup: CDR1 SGHRS, CDR2 YFSETQ. The J segment lost 0 bases and the V segment lost 0 bases, leaving 6 bases of the junction unmatched. The CDR3 length is 16 residues. CDR3 loop: CASSLGAGGSSYEQYF. The CDR3 DNA sequence: TGCGCCAGCAGCTTGGGAGCCGGGGGGAGCTCCTACGAGCAGTACTTC.

As for this clonotype: The junction differs from germline at one of its ends, possibly a read error. This chain connects TRBV11-2 to TRBJ2-7; D is possibly TRBD1 (5 bases). The CDR3 has 16 amino acids. Germline V gene lookup returns CDR1 SGHAT and CDR2 FQNNGV. The CDR3 spells CACSPPRAGYVYEQYF. In DNA form, the CDR3 reads TGTGCCTGCAGCCCCCCCCGGGCAGGGTACGTCTATGAGCAGTACTTC.